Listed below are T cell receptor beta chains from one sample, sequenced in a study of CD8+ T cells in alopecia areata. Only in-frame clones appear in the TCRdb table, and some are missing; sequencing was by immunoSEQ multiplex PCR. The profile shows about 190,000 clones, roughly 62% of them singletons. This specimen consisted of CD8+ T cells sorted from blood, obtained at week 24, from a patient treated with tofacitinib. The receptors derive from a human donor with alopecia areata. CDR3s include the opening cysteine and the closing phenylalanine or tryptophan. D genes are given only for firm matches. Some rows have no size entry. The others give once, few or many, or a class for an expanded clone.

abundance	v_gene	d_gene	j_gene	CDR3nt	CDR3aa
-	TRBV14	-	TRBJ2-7	TGTGCCAGCAGCCAAGTAAACTACGAGCAGTACTTC	CASSQVNYEQYF
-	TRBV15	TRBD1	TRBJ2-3	TGTGCCACCAGCTTACGGGACAGGGGACCCACAGATACGCAGTATTTT	CATSLRDRGPTDTQYF
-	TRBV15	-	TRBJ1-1	TGTGCCACCAGCAGAGAGGACCCGACGAACACTGAAGCTTTCTTT	CATSREDPTNTEAFF
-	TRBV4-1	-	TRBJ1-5	TGCGCCAGCAGCCAAGAAGGCCCTTTGAGGGTTAGGAATCAGCCCCAGCATTTT	CASSQEGPLRVRNQPQHF
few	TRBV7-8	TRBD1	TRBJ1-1	TGTGCCAGCAGCGAGGGACAGGATAAAGCTTTCTTT	CASSEGQDKAFF
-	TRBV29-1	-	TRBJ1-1	TGCAGCGTTGAGTTTTTCCGGGAGTTGAGGACTGAAGCTTTCTTT	CSVEFFRELRTEAFF
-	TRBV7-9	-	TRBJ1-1	TGTGCCAGCAGCTTAGCGAACAGGGTTAACACTGAAGCTTTCTTT	CASSLANRVNTEAFF
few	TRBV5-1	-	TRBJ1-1	TGCGCCAGCAGCTTAGAGTCCGGGGTGTTTGAAGCTTTCTTT	CASSLESGVFEAFF
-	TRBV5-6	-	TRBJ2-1	TGTGCCAGCAGCACTGGGGGCTACAATGAGCAGTTCTTC	CASSTGGYNEQFF
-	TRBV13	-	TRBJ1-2	TGTGCCAGCAGCCCAGGTATAGCTAACTATGGCTACACCTTC	CASSPGIANYGYTF
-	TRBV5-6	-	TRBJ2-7	TGTGCCAGCAGCGCCGGTGGGATCTACGAGCAGTACTTC	CASSAGGIYEQYF
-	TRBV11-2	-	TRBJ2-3	TGTGCCAGCAGCTTATCAGATACGCAGTATTTT	CASSLSDTQYF
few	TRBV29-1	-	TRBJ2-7	TGCAGCGTTGAAGATCTTAGATCCAAGTCCTACGAGCAGTACTTC	CSVEDLRSKSYEQYF
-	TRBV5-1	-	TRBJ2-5	TGCGCCAGCAGGGGGGAGACCCAGTACTTC	CASRGETQYF
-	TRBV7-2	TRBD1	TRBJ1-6	TGTGCCAACCCACAGGGGCCTATCAATTCACCCCTCCACTTT	CANPQGPINSPLHF
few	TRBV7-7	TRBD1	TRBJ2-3	TGTGCCAGCAGCCGTACGACAGGGGAAACAGATACGCAGTATTTT	CASSRTTGETDTQYF
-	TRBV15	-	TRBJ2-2	TGTGCCACTGGGAGTAAGGACGCAACCGGGGAGCTGTTTTTT	CATGSKDATGELFF
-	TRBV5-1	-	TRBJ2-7	TGCGCCAGCAGCGCCGGGACACGGTCCTACGAGCAGTACTTC	CASSAGTRSYEQYF
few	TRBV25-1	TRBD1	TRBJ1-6	TGTGCCAGCAGTGAAAGGACAGGGGAAAATTCACCCCTCCACTTT	CASSERTGENSPLHF
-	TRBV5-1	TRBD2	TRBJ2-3	TGCGCCAGCAGGCGTACCAGCGGGGGAACAGATACGCAGTATTTT	CASRRTSGGTDTQYF
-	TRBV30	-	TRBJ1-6	TGTGCCTGGAGTGTTAATAATTCACCCCTCCACTTT	CAWSVNNSPLHF
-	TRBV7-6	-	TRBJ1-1	TGTGCCAGCAGCTTAGAGGGGACCCCAGGCACTGAAGCTTTCTTT	CASSLEGTPGTEAFF
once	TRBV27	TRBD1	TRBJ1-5	TGTGCCAGCAGCCTCGTGACAGGGAGCAATCAGCCCCAGCATTTT	CASSLVTGSNQPQHF
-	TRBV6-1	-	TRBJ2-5	TGTGCCAGCAGTGAAACGAGAAGGGGGGAGACCCAGTACTTC	CASSETRRGETQYF
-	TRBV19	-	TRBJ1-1	TGTGCCACGACCGTCCTAGGGAACACTGAAGCTTTCTTT	CATTVLGNTEAFF
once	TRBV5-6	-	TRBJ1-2	TGTGCCAGCAGCTTCGGGGACCGCTATGGCTACACCTTC	CASSFGDRYGYTF
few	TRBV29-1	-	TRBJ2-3	TGCAGCGTTCTTGGAGATACGCAGTATTTT	CSVLGDTQYF
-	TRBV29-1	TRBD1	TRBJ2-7	TGCAGCGTTGAGGGACAGGGGGCGGCGTACTTC	CSVEGQGAAYF
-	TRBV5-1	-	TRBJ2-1	TGCGCCAGCAGCCCCGAGGGGGGGGCCAATGAGCAGTTCTTC	CASSPEGGANEQFF
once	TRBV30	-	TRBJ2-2	TGTGCCTGGGACAGCGTAGCGAACACCGGGGAGCTGTTTTTT	CAWDSVANTGELFF
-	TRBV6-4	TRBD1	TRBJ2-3	TGTGCCAGCAGTGAACAGGGGTTCACAGATACGCAGTATTTT	CASSEQGFTDTQYF
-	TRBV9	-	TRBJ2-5	TGTGCCAGCAGCGTAGATCATTACCAAGAGACCCAGTACTTC	CASSVDHYQETQYF
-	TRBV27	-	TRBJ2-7	TGTGCCAGCAGTTTCGGCAGGGGAGACGAGCAGTACTTC	CASSFGRGDEQYF
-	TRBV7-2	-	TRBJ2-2	TGTGCCAGCAGCTTAGAGCCCTCGAACACCGGGGAGCTGTTTTTT	CASSLEPSNTGELFF
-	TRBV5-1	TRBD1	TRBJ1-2	TGCGCCAGCGGGAAGGGGGCAAGCTATGGCTACACCTTC	CASGKGASYGYTF
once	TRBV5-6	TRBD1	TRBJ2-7	TGTGCCAGCAGCCTAGCAGGGGGCGCCGAGCAGTACTTC	CASSLAGGAEQYF
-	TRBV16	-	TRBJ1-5	TGTGCCAGCAGCCACGGGCAGCCCCAGCATTTT	CASSHGQPQHF
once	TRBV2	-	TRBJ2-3	TGTGCCAGCAGAGCCGGTGGAACCTACACAGATACGCAGTATTTT	CASRAGGTYTDTQYF
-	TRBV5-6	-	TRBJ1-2	TGTGCCAGCAGCTCACTGAACGTCCCCGCGGATGAGCATGGCTACACCTTC	CASSSLNVPADEHGYTF
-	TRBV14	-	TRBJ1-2	TGTGCCAGCAGCCAAGTTTCTGGGGGTGGCTACACCTTC	CASSQVSGGGYTF
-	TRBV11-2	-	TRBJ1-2	TGTGCCAGCAGCTTAAAAGGGTCAGGAGATGGCTACACCTTC	CASSLKGSGDGYTF
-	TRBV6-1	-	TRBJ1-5	TGTGCCAGCATCGACGAGGGTTTCCAGCCCCAGCATTTT	CASIDEGFQPQHF
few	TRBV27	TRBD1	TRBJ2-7	TGTGCCAGCGGGGTTAACAGGGGTAACCACGAGCAGTACTTC	CASGVNRGNHEQYF
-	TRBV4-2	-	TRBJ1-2	TGTGCCAGCAGCCCCCCGGACTATGGCTACACCTTC	CASSPPDYGYTF
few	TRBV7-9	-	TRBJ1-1	TGTGCCAGCAGCTACGGTCGGACTGAAGCTTTCTTT	CASSYGRTEAFF